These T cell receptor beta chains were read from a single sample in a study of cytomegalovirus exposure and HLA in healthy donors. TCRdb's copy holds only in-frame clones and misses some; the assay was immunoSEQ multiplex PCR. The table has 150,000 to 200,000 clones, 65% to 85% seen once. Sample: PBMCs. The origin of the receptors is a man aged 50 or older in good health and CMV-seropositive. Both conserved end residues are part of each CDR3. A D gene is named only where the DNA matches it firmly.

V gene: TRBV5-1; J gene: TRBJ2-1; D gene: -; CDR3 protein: CASSLGPYNEQFF; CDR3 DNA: TGCGCCAGCAGCTTGGGGCCGTACAATGAGCAGTTCTTC
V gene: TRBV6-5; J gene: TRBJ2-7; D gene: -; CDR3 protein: CASSYGGSSYYEQYF; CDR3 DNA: TGTGCCAGCAGTTACGGAGGGAGCAGCTACTACGAGCAGTACTTC
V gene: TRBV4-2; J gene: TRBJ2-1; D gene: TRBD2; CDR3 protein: CASSQGLAFTNEQFF; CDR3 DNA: TGTGCCAGCAGCCAAGGACTAGCGTTTACAAATGAGCAGTTCTTC
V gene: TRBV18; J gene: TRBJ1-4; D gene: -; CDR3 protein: CASSPLRSNEKLFF; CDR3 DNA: TGTGCCAGCTCGCCCTTGAGAAGTAATGAAAAACTGTTTTTT
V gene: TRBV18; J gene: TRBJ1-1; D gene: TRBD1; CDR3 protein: CASSRGRGETEAFF; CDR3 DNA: TGTGCCAGCTCACGCGGCAGGGGGGAGACTGAAGCTTTCTTT
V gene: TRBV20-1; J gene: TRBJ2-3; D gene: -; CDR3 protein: CSAPGAKTQYF; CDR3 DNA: TGCAGTGCCCCGGGAGCGAAGACGCAGTATTTT
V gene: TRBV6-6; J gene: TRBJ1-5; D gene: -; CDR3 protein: CASSDTGLGNQPQHF; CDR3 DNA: TGTGCCAGCAGCGATACAGGTTTAGGCAATCAGCCCCAGCATTTT
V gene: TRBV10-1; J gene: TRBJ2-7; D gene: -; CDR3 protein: CASSTTVQRSSYEQYF; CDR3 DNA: TGCGCCAGCAGTACTACTGTCCAGCGGAGCTCCTACGAGCAGTACTTC
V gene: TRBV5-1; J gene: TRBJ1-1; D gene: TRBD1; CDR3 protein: CASSLFPDRGATEAFF; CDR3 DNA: TGCGCCAGCAGCTTGTTCCCCGACAGGGGGGCGACTGAAGCTTTCTTT
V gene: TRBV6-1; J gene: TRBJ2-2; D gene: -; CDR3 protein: CASLGVYNTGELFF; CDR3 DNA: TGTGCCAGCTTAGGGGTCTACAACACCGGGGAGCTGTTTTTT
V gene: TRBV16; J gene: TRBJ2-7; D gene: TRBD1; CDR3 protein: CASCARDSEVYEQYF; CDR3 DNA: TGTGCCAGCTGCGCCCGGGACAGTGAAGTCTACGAGCAGTACTTC